This T cell receptor (beta chain) was profiled in a study of memory CD4+ T cells and cytomegalovirus serostatus (dated by TCRdb to the late 2010s). Regarding the research as a whole: A total of about 35 healthy Belgian adults, of whom 9 were CMV seropositive and approximately 24 were CMV seronegative, were included in the cohort. To replicate a published TCR-based CMV serostatus classifier, the study sequenced CD4+ memory TCRbeta repertoires from a Belgian cohort whose cytomegalovirus serostatus was known. Summary of the overall study and its limitations: On the Belgian cohort, the classifier based on the original framework reached a median bootstrapped AUC of approximately 0.94, with a 95% CI of 0.76-1.00. Only CD4+CD45RO+ memory cells were sequenced, in contrast to the original study, which included naive and memory CD4+ and CD8+ populations. The results were interpreted as suggesting that the CMV-associated TCR signature is largely present in the CD4+ memory repertoire. Among the 150 or so previously reported CMV-associated TCRbeta sequences, 67 showed up in the CD4+ memory repertoires, with each one found in between one and five individuals. For predicting CMV serostatus, the median bootstrapped AUC was roughly 0.95 using the original framework and over 0.9 using a US-trained random forest.

A FACSAria II was used to sort memory CD4+ T cells, defined as single viable CD3+CD4+CD8-CD45RO+ cells. CMV serostatus was assessed using a Roche Elecsys assay, by which serum IgG against CMV pp150, pp28, p38 and p52 was detected. Once the samples were thawed, total CD4+ T cells were enriched through positive selection using CD4 magnetic microbeads. The samples came from a different study that was designed specifically to examine the CD4+ T cell memory repertoire. Following standard operating procedures, peripheral blood mononuclear cells were isolated and cryopreserved, while serum was kept at -80 degrees C. CD3-PerCP (BW264/56), CD4-APC (RPA-T4), CD45RO-PE (UCHT1) and CD8-Pacific Orange (3B5) antibodies were used for staining, and non-viable cells were excluded with Sytox blue. The CDR3 sequence holds 14 residues, the cysteine and phenylalanine included. Left in the record is the CDR3 DNA by itself, 42 bases read in frame from the first base. The V and J ends are trimmed by 6 bases and 5 bases, leaving 17 bases between them. The germline V gene (reference sequence) gives CDR1 as SGHNT and CDR2 as YYREEE.

The Quick-DNA Microprep Kit was used to extract genomic DNA from the sorted cells. TCRbeta DNA was amplified with the immunoSEQ hsTCRbeta kit following the manufacturer's protocol. An Illumina MiSeq instrument was used to sequence the TCRbeta libraries. The paper's data handling went like this. Once out-of-frame sequences had been removed, fewer than 2.5 million distinct TCRbeta sequences were left, which works out to an average of approximately 63,000 per individual. Each individual was scored by the count of 150 to 200 previously reported CMV-associated TCRbeta sequences and the total productive distinct TCRbeta count. A beta-binomial model was reimplemented in Python, and scikit-learn random forests with default parameters were trained on US cohort data. On the Belgian cohort, classifier performance was reported as the median AUC, along with percentile confidence intervals, across 10,000 bootstrap iterations. TCRdb mirrors the immuneACCESS table, restricted to in-frame sequences. Some clones are absent from its copies; in checked studies, under half trace to an unresolved V gene, and the reason for the others is unknown. V and J calls and clone size come straight from that table; D and trimming were deduced from the DNA. Present in this sample are 45,000 to 60,000 clones, about four fifths of which were seen just once. The ten largest clones take up under 1.5% of the sample.

Regarding this clone: What antigen it recognizes has not been identified. No much larger clonotype is one base removed from it; base qualities were not supplied.

The rearrangement joined TRBV5-4 to TRBJ2-5; TRBD1 could be the D gene, as 6 bases match. Specimen: memory CD4+ T cells from blood. The sequence came from an adult in good health and CMV-seropositive. The DNA sequence is as follows: TGTGCCAGCACCGCGAGTGGGGGCGCGGAGACCCAGTACTTC. It encodes CASTASGGAETQYF.